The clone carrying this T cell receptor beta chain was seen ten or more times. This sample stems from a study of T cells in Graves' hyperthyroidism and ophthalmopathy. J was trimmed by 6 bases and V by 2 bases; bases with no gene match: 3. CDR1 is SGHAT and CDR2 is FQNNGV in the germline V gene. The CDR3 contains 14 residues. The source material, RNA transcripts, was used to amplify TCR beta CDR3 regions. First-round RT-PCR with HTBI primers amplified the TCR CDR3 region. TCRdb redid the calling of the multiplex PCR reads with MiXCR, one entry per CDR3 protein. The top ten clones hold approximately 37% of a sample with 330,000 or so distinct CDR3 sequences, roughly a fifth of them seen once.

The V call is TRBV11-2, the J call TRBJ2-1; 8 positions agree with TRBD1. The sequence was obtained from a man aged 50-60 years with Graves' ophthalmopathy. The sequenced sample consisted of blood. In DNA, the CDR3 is TGTGCCAGCAGCTTAAGTACAGGGGGCAATGAGCAGTTCTTC. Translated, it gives CASSLSTGGNEQFF.